This T cell receptor (beta chain) was identified during a study of early T cells in non-severe SARS-CoV-2 infection. Overall study results and limits: CD4 and private specificities were missed by VDJdb matching, which favored anti-spike CD8 responses.

Via MiXCR, TCRdb re-called the 5' RACE reads, giving one row per CDR3 protein. The sample has 35,000 to 45,000 distinct CDR3 sequences; over 9% are singletons. Details on this clonotype: No antigen is known for it.

The ends were cut back, 2 bases at V and 1 base at J, with 11 bases in the middle. The CDR3 runs to 15 residues. Germline assignment: CDR1 MNHNY and CDR2 SVGAGI (reference sequence). The rearrangement joins TRBV6-6 to TRBJ1-1; D not resolved. This clonotype originated in an adult who was a healthcare worker with PCR-confirmed SARS-CoV-2 infection or an uninfected control (not recorded which). The sequencing input was whole blood. CDR3: CASSYGKEWNTEAFF. CDR3 nucleotides: TGTGCCAGCAGTTACGGGAAGGAATGGAACACTGAAGCTTTCTTT.